A selection of T cell receptor beta chains follows, all from one sample in a study of T cell responses to AZD1222 COVID-19 vaccine. Using immunoSEQ multiplex PCR, the repertoire was profiled, and TCRdb retains in-frame clones only, with some absent. The sample lists roughly 150,000 clones; around 85% were seen once. Sequenced material: peripheral blood, taken 28 days after the second AZD1222 dose. These receptors were taken from an adult who received the AZD1222 COVID-19 vaccine. The CDR3 runs from the conserved cysteine through the conserved F or W. Fields, in order: clone size, V gene, J gene, D gene, CDR3 protein, CDR3 DNA. D genes are given only for firm matches. Some rows have no size entry. The others give once, few or many, or a class for an expanded clone.

.	TRBV2	TRBJ2-4	.	CASSDRVYSKNIQYF	TGTGCCAGCAGTGATAGGGTCTACAGCAAAAACATTCAGTACTTC
.	TRBV19	TRBJ1-5	.	CASSSGQRPQHF	TGTGCCAGTAGTAGTGGGCAACGGCCCCAGCATTTT
.	TRBV4-3	TRBJ2-4	.	CASSQGPGSKNIQYF	TGCGCCAGCAGCCAAGGCCCTGGGTCCAAAAACATTCAGTACTTC
.	TRBV2	TRBJ2-4	TRBD2	CASSDGLAAIQYF	TGTGCCAGCAGTGATGGACTAGCTGCGATTCAGTACTTC
.	TRBV3-1/TRBV3-2	TRBJ2-2	.	CASSPRDTATGGELFF	TGTGCCAGCAGCCCTCGGGACACCGCTACGGGCGGGGAGCTGTTTTTT
.	TRBV7-2	TRBJ2-1	.	CASLPGPTTYNEQFF	TGTGCCAGCCTACCCGGCCCGACCACCTACAATGAGCAGTTCTTC
.	TRBV2	TRBJ2-1	TRBD1	CASSSGGSLHYNEQFF	TGTGCCAGCAGTTCAGGGGGCTCCTTACACTACAATGAGCAGTTCTTC
.	TRBV4-1	TRBJ2-3	.	CASSQKQGVDTQYF	TGCGCCAGCAGCCAGAAACAGGGAGTAGATACGCAGTATTTT
.	TRBV4-3	TRBJ1-2	TRBD1	CASSQLAGTGNGYTF	TGCGCCAGCAGCCAATTAGCCGGGACAGGGAATGGCTACACCTTC
.	TRBV10-3	TRBJ2-2	.	CAISLIANTGELFF	TGTGCCATCAGCCTTATAGCGAACACCGGGGAGCTGTTTTTT
.	TRBV4-1	TRBJ2-7	.	CASSQEPAYEQYF	TGCGCCAGCAGCCAAGAACCAGCCTACGAGCAGTACTTC
once	TRBV5-1	TRBJ1-3	.	CASSLSGRDTIYF	TGCGCCAGCAGCTTGTCTGGGAGAGACACCATATATTTT
.	TRBV7-2	TRBJ2-7	TRBD2	CASSLGTSLGEQYF	TGTGCCAGCAGCTTAGGGACTAGCCTGGGCGAGCAGTACTTC
few	TRBV4-1	TRBJ2-7	.	CASSQGGASYEQYF	TGCGCCAGCAGCCAAGGGGGGGCCTCGTACGAGCAGTACTTC
.	TRBV2	TRBJ1-2	TRBD1	CASSEGQGAGGYTF	TGTGCCAGCAGTGAGGGACAGGGGGCGGGCGGCTACACCTTC
.	TRBV25-1	TRBJ1-1	TRBD1	CASSAPGQGAHTEAFF	TGTGCCAGCAGTGCGCCGGGACAGGGGGCCCACACTGAAGCTTTCTTT
.	TRBV11-3	TRBJ2-1	TRBD1	CASSLGQGLSEQFF	TGTGCCAGCAGCTTAGGACAGGGGCTAAGTGAGCAGTTCTTC
.	TRBV11-2	TRBJ2-4	.	CASSLTTMDIQYF	TGTGCCAGCAGCTTAACGACCATGGACATTCAGTACTTC
.	TRBV27	TRBJ1-1	.	CASSFSQGNTEAFF	TGTGCCAGCAGTTTTAGCCAGGGGAACACTGAAGCTTTCTTT
few	TRBV4-1	TRBJ1-5	TRBD1	CASSQWTGRANQPQHF	TGCGCCAGCAGCCAGTGGACAGGTCGGGCTAATCAGCCCCAGCATTTT
.	TRBV5-4	TRBJ2-3	.	CASSTGAPDTQYF	TGTGCCAGCAGCACCGGAGCTCCGGATACGCAGTATTTT
.	TRBV11-3	TRBJ2-1	.	CASSSGTPHNNEQFF	TGTGCCAGCAGCTCCGGGACACCCCATAACAATGAGCAGTTCTTC